This paragraph reports one TCR beta chain. What it binds is not known. Only in-frame clones appear in the TCRdb table, and some are missing; sequencing was by immunoSEQ multiplex PCR. The table lists 99,000 or so clones, 85% to 95% of them singletons. This entry belongs to a study of graft-versus-host responses after intestinal transplantation. The CDR3 covers 13 residues. The germline CDR1 and CDR2 sequences are MNHEY and SVGAGI. J gave up 6 bases and V 4 bases, and 5 bases lay outside the gene matches. The gene calls are TRBV6-5 and TRBJ2-5; 7 bases align to TRBD1. The source is a human donor who was the organ donor for an intestinal transplant. The sequencing here drew on unstimulated CD8+ T cells sorted from spleen or lymph node cells, taken before transplant. The CDR3 protein is CASSWGQLKTQYF. The CDR3 nucleotides are TGTGCCAGCAGTTGGGGACAGCTAAAGACCCAGTACTTC.